Listed below are T cell receptor beta chains from one sample, sequenced in a study of Graves' ophthalmopathy and Graves' hyperthyroidism. Each CDR3 protein is one row after TCRdb ran MiXCR on the multiplex PCR reads. There are just over 400,000 distinct CDR3 sequences in the sample; around 21% occur only once, and under 3.5% lies in the top ten. Sequencing was done on a sample of peripheral blood. These receptors came from a woman between 18 and 29 years old with stable Graves' hyperthyroidism. CDR3s include the opening cysteine and the closing phenylalanine or tryptophan. D genes are given only for firm matches. The listing skips clone size in some rows; elsewhere it reads once, few, many or a size class.

abundance | len | j_gene | v_gene | d_gene | CDR3nt | CDR3aa
few | 14 | TRBJ2-2 | TRBV2 | NA | TGTGCCAGCAGTGACAGCCCCCCCGGCGGGGAGCTGTTTTTT | CASSDSPPGGELFF
many | 12 | TRBJ1-5 | TRBV28 | NA | TGTGCCAGCAGTTTGGCAACGCAGCCCCAGCATTTT | CASSLATQPQHF
NA | 15 | TRBJ1-1 | TRBV18 | TRBD1 | TGTGCCAGCTCACAAGGGGGCGGCTATTACACTGAAGCTTTCTTT | CASSQGGGYYTEAFF
many | 15 | TRBJ1-1 | TRBV6-1 | TRBD1 | TGTGCCAGCAGTGAAAGACAGGGGTGGGACACTGAAGCTTTCTTT | CASSERQGWDTEAFF
many | 14 | TRBJ1-1 | TRBV9 | NA | TGTGCCAGCAGCCCCCAGGGGATACGGACTGAAGCTTTCTTT | CASSPQGIRTEAFF
few | 15 | TRBJ1-1 | TRBV12-3/TRBV12-4 | NA | TGTGCCAGCAGTTTACGACAGGACCAAGGCACTGAAGCTTTCTTT | CASSLRQDQGTEAFF
many | 12 | TRBJ2-7 | TRBV7-2 | NA | TGTGCCAGCAGCTCGGACACCTACGAGCAGTACTTC | CASSSDTYEQYF
once | 14 | TRBJ1-2 | TRBV13 | NA | TGTGCCAGCAGCCTACCAGCCCGGGGCTATGGCTACACCTTC | CASSLPARGYGYTF
many | 14 | TRBJ1-5 | TRBV12-3/TRBV12-4 | NA | TGTGCCAGCACCCCGGGTCGCCCAAATCAGCCCCAGCATTTT | CASTPGRPNQPQHF
many | 13 | TRBJ2-5 | TRBV4-1 | TRBD1 | TGCGCCAGCAGACAGGGGTTAGAAGAGACCCAGTACTTC | CASRQGLEETQYF
NA | 13 | TRBJ1-5 | TRBV12-3/TRBV12-4 | NA | TGTGCCAGCAGTTCTAGTTTTTATCAGCCCCAGCATTTT | CASSSSFYQPQHF
many | 12 | TRBJ1-1 | TRBV6-5 | NA | TGTGCCAGCAGTTACTGTGGGATGGAAGCTTTCTTT | CASSYCGMEAFF
many | 17 | TRBJ2-4 | TRBV4-3 | NA | TGCGCCAGCAGCCCCCCGGCTTGGGGCCAGGTTGCAAACATTCAGTACTTC | CASSPPAWGQVANIQYF
many | 13 | TRBJ2-7 | TRBV29-1 | TRBD1 | TGCAGCGTTGGGGGACAGGGAGCCTACGAGCAGTACTTC | CSVGGQGAYEQYF
many | 14 | TRBJ2-7 | TRBV3-1 | NA | TGTGCCAGCAGCCAAGATGTGACAGCCTACGAGCAGTACTTC | CASSQDVTAYEQYF
many | 15 | TRBJ2-6 | TRBV5-1 | NA | TGCGCCAGCAGCTTGTACCGCTCTGGGGCCAACGTCCTGACTTTC | CASSLYRSGANVLTF
NA | 17 | TRBJ2-7 | TRBV12-5 | TRBD1 | TGTGCTAGTGGTTCGAGAGGGGGCGGCAGAAGTTCCTACGAGCAGTACTTC | CASGSRGGGRSSYEQYF
NA | 14 | TRBJ2-7 | TRBV12-3/TRBV12-4 | NA | TGTGCCAGCAGTTTAAACCCCCTAGCCTACGAGCAGTACTTC | CASSLNPLAYEQYF
few | 17 | TRBJ2-5 | TRBV6-1 | TRBD2 | TGTGCCAGCAGTAATGTTCCGGGACTAGCGGGGAAAGAGACCCAGTACTTC | CASSNVPGLAGKETQYF
many | 14 | TRBJ2-5 | TRBV12-3/TRBV12-4 | NA | TGTGCCAGCAGTTTGGGATACGGGCGTGCCTCCCAGTACTTC | CASSLGYGRASQYF
many | 16 | TRBJ2-6 | TRBV11-2 | NA | TGTGCCAGCAGCTTAGAAGGGTCTTCCGGGGCCAACGTCCTGACTTTC | CASSLEGSSGANVLTF
many | 15 | TRBJ2-2 | TRBV12-3/TRBV12-4 | NA | TGTGCCAGCAGTACGCCGCCAGGGCGGGGCGGGGAGCTGTTTTTT | CASSTPPGRGGELFF
many | 19 | TRBJ1-1 | TRBV11-2 | TRBD1 | TGTGCCAGCAGCTTAGATTTTGGTTTCGCCGGGACAGGGGACACTGAAGCTTTCTTT | CASSLDFGFAGTGDTEAFF
NA | 13 | TRBJ1-2 | TRBV2 | NA | TGTGCCAGCAAGGAGGCAGGGCTCTATGGCTACACCTTC | CASKEAGLYGYTF
NA | 14 | TRBJ1-1 | TRBV6-5 | TRBD1 | TGTGCCAGCAGTTCACAGGGGGCGCGGACTGAAGCTTTCTTT | CASSSQGARTEAFF